This T cell receptor beta chain appears in the sequencing data of a study of metastatic and nonmetastatic thyroid tumors. Study at large: Both malignant and benign thyroid patients supplied peripheral blood and tumor or nodule tissue samples, across which the repertoires of these patients were then compared. The study's findings and limits: According to reports, the diversity of TCR beta was significantly higher in malignant thyroid tumors than in benign nodules, and this held in both blood and tumor samples.

The junction had 1 base not matched to a gene; V was cut back by 3 bases and J by 0 bases. Germline CDR1 and CDR2: GTSNPN and SVGIG (reference sequence). The CDR3 length is 14 residues. All patients reached thyroid surgery having received no treatment beforehand. Within the sample, this clone is medium-sized (0.01 to 0.1%). Its target is not known. Study processing details: CDR3 differences across clinicopathological groups were used to build a distant-metastasis classifier for papillary thyroid cancer. With MiXCR, TCRdb called clones anew from the PCR reads. The V and J calls come from TCRdb's annotation, not from the publication. The table includes approximately 7,000 clones, about 33% detected once.

The sequencing sample was made of tumor tissue. This clonotype was sampled from a female donor with papillary thyroid cancer or a benign thyroid nodule (not recorded which). Some clones in this sample may be carry-over from other donors' samples. This chain uses TRBV30 with TRBJ1-5; 8 bases are shared with TRBD1. The CDR3 DNA reads TGTGCCTGGAGGGGACAGGCTAGCAATCAGCCCCAGCATTTT. Protein: CAWRGQASNQPQHF.